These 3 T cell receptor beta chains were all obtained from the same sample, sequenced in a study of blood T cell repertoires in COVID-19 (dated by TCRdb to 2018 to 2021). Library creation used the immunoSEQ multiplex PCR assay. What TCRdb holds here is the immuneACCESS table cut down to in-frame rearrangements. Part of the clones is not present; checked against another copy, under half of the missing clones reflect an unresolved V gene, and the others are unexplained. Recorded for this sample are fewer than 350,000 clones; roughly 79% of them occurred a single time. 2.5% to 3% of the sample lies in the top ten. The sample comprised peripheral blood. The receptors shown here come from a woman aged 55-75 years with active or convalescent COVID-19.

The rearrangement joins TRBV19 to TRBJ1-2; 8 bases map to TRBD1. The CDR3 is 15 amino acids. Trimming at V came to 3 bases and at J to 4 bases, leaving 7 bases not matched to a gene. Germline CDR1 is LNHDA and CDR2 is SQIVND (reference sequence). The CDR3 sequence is CASSIPGGLSYGYTF. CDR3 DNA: TGTGCCAGTAGTATCCCAGGGGGCCTCTCCTATGGCTACACCTTC. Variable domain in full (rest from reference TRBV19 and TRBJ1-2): DGGITQSPKYLFRKEGQNVTLSCEQNLNHDAMYWYRQDPGQGLRLIYYSQIVNDFQKGDIAEGYSVSREKKESFPLTVTSAQKNPTAFYLCASSIPGGLSYGYTFGSGTRLTVV.

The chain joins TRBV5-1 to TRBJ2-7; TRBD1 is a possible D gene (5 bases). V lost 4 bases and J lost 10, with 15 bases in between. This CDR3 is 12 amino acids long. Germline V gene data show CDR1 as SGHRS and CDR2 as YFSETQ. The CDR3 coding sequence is TGCGCCAGCAGCGGGGATGGGGCCGATCAGTACTTC. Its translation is CASSGDGADQYF.

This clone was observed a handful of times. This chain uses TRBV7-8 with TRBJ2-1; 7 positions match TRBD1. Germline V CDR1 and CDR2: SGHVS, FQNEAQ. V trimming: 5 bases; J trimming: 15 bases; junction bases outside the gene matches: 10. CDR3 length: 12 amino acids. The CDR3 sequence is CASSLLQDRRFF. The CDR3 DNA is TGTGCCAGCAGCCTTCTCCAGGACAGGAGGTTCTTC.